This T cell receptor beta chain comes out of a study of blood T cell repertoires in COVID-19. Study background: Acute-phase and convalescent COVID-19 samples originated in the United States, Italy and Spain. Sample material is recorded as cDNA or gDNA derived from T cells, B-cell-depleted T cells, or PBMCs.

As handled by the study authors: Cell counts per sample came from amplifying reference gene primers. The data were produced by immunoSEQ multiplex PCR, yet TCRdb's version contains in-frame clones alone and is incomplete. The D gene and trimming were derived from the DNA, and the V and J assignments and clone size from that table. Of roughly 170,000 clones detected, under 80% appear once; the ten largest clones hold approximately 3%. Germline-derived CDR1 and CDR2 are LGHNA and YNFKEQ. Trimming pared 1 base from V and 4 bases from J, leaving 11 bases between. The CDR3 runs to 15 residues. This clone appeared once.

The rearrangement uses TRBV4-2 and TRBJ1-3; weak D call: TRBD1 (6 bases). Sequenced sample: peripheral blood. The clonotype comes from a woman of 80 years or more with acute or convalescent COVID-19. The chain's CDR3 is CASSQGGGPGNTIYF. The CDR3 coding sequence is TGTGCCAGCAGCCAAGGCGGGGGGCCCGGAAACACCATATATTTT.